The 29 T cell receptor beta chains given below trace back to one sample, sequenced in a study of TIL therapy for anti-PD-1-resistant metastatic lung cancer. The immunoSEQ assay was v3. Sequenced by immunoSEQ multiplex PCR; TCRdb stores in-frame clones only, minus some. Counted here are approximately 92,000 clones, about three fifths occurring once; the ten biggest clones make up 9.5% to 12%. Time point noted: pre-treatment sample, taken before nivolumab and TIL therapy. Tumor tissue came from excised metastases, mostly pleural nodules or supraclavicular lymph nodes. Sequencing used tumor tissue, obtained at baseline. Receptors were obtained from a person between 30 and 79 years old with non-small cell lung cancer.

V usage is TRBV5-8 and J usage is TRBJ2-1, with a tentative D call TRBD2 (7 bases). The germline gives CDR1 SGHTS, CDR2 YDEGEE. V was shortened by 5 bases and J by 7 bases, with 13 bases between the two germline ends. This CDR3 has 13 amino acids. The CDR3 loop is CASSSRGGNEQFF. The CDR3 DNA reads TGTGCCAGCAGTTCTAGGGGGGGGAATGAGCAGTTCTTC.

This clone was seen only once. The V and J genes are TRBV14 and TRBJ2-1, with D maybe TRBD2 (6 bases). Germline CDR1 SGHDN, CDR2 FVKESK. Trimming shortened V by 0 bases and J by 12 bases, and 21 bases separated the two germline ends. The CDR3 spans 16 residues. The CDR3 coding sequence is TGTGCCAGCAGCCAAGATTCCGGGACTCCCGGTTTGAGGCAGTTCTTC. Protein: CASSQDSGTPGLRQFF.

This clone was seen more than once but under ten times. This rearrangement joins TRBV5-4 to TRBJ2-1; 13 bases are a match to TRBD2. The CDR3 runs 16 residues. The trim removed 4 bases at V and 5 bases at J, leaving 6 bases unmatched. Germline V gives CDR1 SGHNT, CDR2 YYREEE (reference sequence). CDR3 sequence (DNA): TGTGCCAGCAGCATCCAGGGGACTAGCGGGGACAATGAGCAGTTCTTC. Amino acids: CASSIQGTSGDNEQFF.

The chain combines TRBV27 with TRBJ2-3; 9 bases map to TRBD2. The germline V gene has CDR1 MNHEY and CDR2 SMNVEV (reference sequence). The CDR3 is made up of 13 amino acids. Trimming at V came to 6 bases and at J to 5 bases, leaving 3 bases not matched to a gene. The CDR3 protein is CASSRGGGDTQYF. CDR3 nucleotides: TGTGCCAGCAGCCGCGGGGGGGGAGATACGCAGTATTTT.

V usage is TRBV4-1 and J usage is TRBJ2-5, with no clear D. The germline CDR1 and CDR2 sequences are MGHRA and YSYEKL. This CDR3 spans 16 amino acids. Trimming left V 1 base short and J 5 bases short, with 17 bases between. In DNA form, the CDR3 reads TGCGCCAGCAGCCAAGGGACCCCTAGGGTGGTGGAGACCCAGTACTTC. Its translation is CASSQGTPRVVETQYF.

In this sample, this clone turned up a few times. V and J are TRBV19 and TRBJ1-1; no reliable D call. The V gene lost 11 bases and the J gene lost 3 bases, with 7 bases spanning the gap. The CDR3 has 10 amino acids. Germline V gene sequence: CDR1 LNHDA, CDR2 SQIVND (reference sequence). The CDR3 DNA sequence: TGTGCCCCTAGAGACACTGAAGCTTTCTTT. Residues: CAPRDTEAFF.

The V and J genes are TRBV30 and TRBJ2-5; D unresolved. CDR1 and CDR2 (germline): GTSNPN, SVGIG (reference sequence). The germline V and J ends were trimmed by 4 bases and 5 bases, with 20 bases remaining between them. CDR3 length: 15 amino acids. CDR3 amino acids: CAWKMLGSVVETQYF. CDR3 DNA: TGTGCCTGGAAAATGCTGGGCAGTGTGGTGGAGACCCAGTACTTC.

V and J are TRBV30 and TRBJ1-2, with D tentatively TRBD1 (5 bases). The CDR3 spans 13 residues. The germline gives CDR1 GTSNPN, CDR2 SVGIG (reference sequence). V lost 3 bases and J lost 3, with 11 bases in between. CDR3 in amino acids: CAWSLGGDYGYTF. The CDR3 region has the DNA TGTGCCTGGAGCCTGGGAGGGGACTATGGCTACACCTTC.

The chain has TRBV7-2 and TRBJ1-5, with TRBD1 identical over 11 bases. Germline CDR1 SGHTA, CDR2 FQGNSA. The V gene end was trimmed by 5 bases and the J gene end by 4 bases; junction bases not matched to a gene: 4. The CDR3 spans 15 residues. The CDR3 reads CASSKGQGVNQPQHF. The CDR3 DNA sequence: TGTGCCAGCAGCAAGGGACAGGGGGTGAATCAGCCCCAGCATTTT.

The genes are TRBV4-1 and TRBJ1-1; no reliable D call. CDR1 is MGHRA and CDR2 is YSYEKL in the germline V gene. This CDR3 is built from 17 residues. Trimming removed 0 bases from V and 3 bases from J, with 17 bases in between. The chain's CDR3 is CASSQDRGRRLHTEAFF. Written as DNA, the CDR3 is TGCGCCAGCAGCCAAGATCGCGGCAGGCGCCTTCACACTGAAGCTTTCTTT.

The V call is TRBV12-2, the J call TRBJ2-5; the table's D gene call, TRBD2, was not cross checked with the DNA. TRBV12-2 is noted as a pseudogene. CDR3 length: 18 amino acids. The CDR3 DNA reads TGTGCAAGTCGCTCCCAGTTAGGGACTAGCGAGATAGAAGAGACCCAGTACTTC. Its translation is CASRSQLGTSEIEETQYF.

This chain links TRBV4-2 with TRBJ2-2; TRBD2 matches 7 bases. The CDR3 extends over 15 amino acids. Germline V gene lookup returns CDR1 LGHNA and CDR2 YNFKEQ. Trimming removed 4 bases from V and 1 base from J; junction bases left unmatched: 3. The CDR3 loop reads CASSLKRGNTGELFF. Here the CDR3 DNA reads TGTGCCAGCAGCCTGAAGCGGGGGAACACCGGGGAGCTGTTTTTT.

The DNA of the CDR3 is TGTGCCAGCAGTCGAGCGGGAGGCCCCGACATCTACGAGCAGTACTTC. This codes for CASSRAGGPDIYEQYF. The chain links TRBV6-6 to TRBJ2-7; 9 nucleotides line up with TRBD2. After removal of 5 bases from V and 3 bases from J, the junction contained 11 bases not matched to a gene. Germline loops: CDR1 MNHNY, CDR2 SVGAGI (reference sequence). CDR3 length equals 16 residues.

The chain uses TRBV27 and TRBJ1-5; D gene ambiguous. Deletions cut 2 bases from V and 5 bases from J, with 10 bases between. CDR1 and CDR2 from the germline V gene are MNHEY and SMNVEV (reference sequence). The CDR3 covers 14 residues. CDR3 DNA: TGTGCCAGCAGTTTAGGTTTGGAATATCAGCCCCAGCATTTT. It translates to CASSLGLEYQPQHF.

The CDR3 here is CASSPPDGSSSYEQYF. In nucleotides, the CDR3 is TGTGCCAGCTCACCACCGGACGGTTCCAGCTCCTACGAGCAGTACTTC. The V and J genes are TRBV18 and TRBJ2-7; D not certain. Germline V lookup: CDR1 KGHSH, CDR2 LQKENI. This CDR3 has 16 amino acids. Trimming pared 0 bases from V and 0 bases from J, leaving 12 bases between. The whole variable domain, filled in from reference TRBV18 and TRBJ2-7, reads NAGVMQNPRHLVRRRGQEARLRCSPMKGHSHVYWYRQLPEEGLKFMVYLQKENIIDESGMPKERFSAEFPKEGPSILRIQQVVRGDSAAYFCASSPPDGSSSYEQYFGPGTRLTVT.

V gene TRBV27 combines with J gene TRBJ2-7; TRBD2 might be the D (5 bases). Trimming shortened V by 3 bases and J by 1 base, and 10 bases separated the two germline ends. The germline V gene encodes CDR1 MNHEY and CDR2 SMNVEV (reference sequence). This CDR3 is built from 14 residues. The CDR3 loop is CASSFGLQSYEQYF. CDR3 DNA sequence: TGTGCCAGCAGTTTTGGACTTCAGTCCTACGAGCAGTACTTC.

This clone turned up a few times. The CDR3 spells CASSYGGRRSEQYF. For the CDR3, the DNA is TGTGCCAGCAGTTACGGCGGGAGACGTAGCGAGCAGTACTTC. The V call is TRBV6-2 or TRBV6-3, the J call TRBJ2-7; TRBD2 agrees at 7 bases. Germline assignment: CDR1 MNHEY and CDR2 SVGEGT. The V and J ends lost 2 bases and 6 bases, in that order; junction bases with no gene match: 7. The CDR3 is 14 amino acids.

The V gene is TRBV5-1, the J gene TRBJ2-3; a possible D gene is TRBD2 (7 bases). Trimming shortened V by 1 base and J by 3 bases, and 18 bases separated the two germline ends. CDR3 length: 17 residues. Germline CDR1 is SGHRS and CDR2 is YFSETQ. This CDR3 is CASSLSPGGGRTDTQYF. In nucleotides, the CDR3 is TGCGCCAGCAGCTTGTCCCCTGGGGGGGGGCGGACAGATACGCAGTATTTT.

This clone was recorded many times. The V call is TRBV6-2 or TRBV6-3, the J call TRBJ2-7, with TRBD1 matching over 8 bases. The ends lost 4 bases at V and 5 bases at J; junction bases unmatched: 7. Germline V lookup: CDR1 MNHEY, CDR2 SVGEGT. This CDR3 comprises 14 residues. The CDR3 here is CASSSQGEMDEQYF. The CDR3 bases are TGTGCCAGCAGTTCACAGGGGGAAATGGACGAGCAGTACTTC.

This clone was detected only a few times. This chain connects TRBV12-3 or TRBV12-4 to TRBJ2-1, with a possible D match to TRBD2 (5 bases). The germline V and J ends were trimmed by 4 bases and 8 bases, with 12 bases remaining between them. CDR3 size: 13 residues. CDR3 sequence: CASSYDYFDEQFF. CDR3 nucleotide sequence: TGTGCCAGCAGTTATGACTACTTCGATGAGCAGTTCTTC.

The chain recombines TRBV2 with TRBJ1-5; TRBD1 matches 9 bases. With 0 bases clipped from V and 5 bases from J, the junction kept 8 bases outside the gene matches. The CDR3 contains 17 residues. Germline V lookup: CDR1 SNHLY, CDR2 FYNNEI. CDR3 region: CASSEAGDRVFHQPQHF. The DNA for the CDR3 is TGTGCCAGCAGTGAAGCGGGGGACAGGGTGTTTCATCAGCCCCAGCATTTT.

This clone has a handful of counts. The CDR3 is CATSDPTDTGNTIYF. In DNA, the CDR3 is TGTGCCACCAGTGACCCTACGGACACTGGAAACACCATATATTTT. The chain couples TRBV24-1 to TRBJ1-3; D is perhaps TRBD1 (5 bases). V was pared by 4 bases and J by 2 bases, with 11 bases between. In germline, CDR1 is KGHDR, CDR2 SFDVKD. The CDR3 is 15 amino acids.

CDR3 region: CASSRERGGYEQYF. As DNA, the CDR3 is TGTGCCAGCAGCCGGGAAAGGGGCGGGTACGAGCAGTACTTC. V and J are TRBV4-2 and TRBJ2-7, with D perhaps given as TRBD1 or TRBD2 (5 bases each). In germline, CDR1 is LGHNA, CDR2 YNFKEQ. The CDR3 extends over 14 amino acids. V was pared by 4 bases and J by 4 bases, with 14 bases between.

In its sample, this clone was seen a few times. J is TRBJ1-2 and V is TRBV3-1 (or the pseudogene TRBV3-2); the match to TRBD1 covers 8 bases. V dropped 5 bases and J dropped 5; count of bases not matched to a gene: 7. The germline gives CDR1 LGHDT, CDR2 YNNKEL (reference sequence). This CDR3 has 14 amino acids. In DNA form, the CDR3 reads TGTGCCAGCAGCTCCTGGACAGGGAATTATGGCTACACCTTC. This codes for CASSSWTGNYGYTF.

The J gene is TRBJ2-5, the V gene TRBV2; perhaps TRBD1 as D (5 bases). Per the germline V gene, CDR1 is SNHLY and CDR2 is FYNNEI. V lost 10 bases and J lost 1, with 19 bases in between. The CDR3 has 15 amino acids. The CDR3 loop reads CAITRQGSRQETQYF. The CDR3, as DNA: TGTGCCATCACCCGCCAGGGCAGCCGCCAAGAGACCCAGTACTTC.

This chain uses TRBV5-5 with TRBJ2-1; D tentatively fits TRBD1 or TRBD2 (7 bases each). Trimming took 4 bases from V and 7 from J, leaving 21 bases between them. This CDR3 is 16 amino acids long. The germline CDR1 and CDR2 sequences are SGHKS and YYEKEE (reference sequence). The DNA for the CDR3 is TGTGCCAGCAGCCTTACCTCACTCAGGGGGGGTAATGAGCAGTTCTTC. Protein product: CASSLTSLRGGNEQFF.

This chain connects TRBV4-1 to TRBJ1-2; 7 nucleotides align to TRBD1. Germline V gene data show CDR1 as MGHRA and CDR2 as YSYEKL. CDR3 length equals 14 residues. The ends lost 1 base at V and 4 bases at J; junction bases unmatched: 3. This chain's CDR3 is CASSQGQGRYGYTF. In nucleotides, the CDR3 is TGCGCCAGCAGCCAAGGACAGGGCCGCTATGGCTACACCTTC.

The CDR3 loop is CASSLSNTGELFF. The DNA of the CDR3 is TGTGCCAGCAGCCTGTCGAACACCGGGGAGCTGTTTTTT. The V gene is TRBV11-2, the J gene TRBJ2-2; D remains unclear. Germline CDR1 SGHAT, CDR2 FQNNGV. With 5 bases removed from V and 0 bases from J, the gap between germline ends came to 4 bases. The CDR3 runs to 13 residues.

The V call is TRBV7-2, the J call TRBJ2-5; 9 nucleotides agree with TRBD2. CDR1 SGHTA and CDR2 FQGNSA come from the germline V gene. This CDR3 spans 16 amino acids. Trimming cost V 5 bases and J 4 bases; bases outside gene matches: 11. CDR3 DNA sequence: TGTGCCAGCAGCCCCCGGATAGCGGGAGTGGTAGAGACCCAGTACTTC. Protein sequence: CASSPRIAGVVETQYF.